This T cell receptor (beta chain) was identified during a study of blood T cell repertoires in COVID-19 (dated by TCRdb to 2020 to 2022). As for the study more broadly: Collaborator samples came from the United States, Italy and Spain and covered acute and convalescent phases of COVID-19. The prospective study material was composed of cDNA or gDNA derived from T cells, B-cell-depleted T cells, or PBMCs. Deeply sampled blood TCRbeta repertoires from subjects exposed to, actively infected with, or recovered from COVID-19 were included in the dataset. The repertoires were released in a freely available public database meant as a resource for research on the immune response to SARS-CoV-2. Samples came from the ongoing ImmuneRACE study (first 160 participants) plus 1,254 subjects from 6 global collaborators. The sample metadata nearly always contained a de-identified subject ID, COVID-19 status, age in years and sex. Where HLA class I and class II types were available, the types were taken from metadata supplied by the sample provider, not from assay-based typing.

Each collaborating institution followed its own protocols to collect whole blood in K2EDTA tubes. Collaborator samples were shipped for TCRbeta analysis as frozen whole blood, isolated PBMCs, or DNA extracted from either sample type. Findings and caveats that apply to the study as a whole: The quantity of clinical and demographic metadata differed by source and by participant and was supplied without curation.

TCRbeta CDR3 regions were amplified from genomic DNA using the immunoSEQ Assay, a bias-controlled multiplex PCR. Per the source publication's procedure: Nucleated cell counts per sample were estimated from amplification of reference gene primers within the assay. To quantify the absolute abundance of each unique TCRbeta CDR3 rearrangement, sequence reads were collapsed and filtered. Productive Simpson clonality was computed per sample as the square root of Simpson's diversity index over productive rearrangements. Drawn from immuneACCESS, this table holds only the in-frame rearrangements with V and J called that TCRdb kept. Clones are partly lost; checked studies trace under half to an unresolved V gene and leave the rest unexplained. Clone size and V and J calls were adopted from that table, with D and trimming inferred from the DNA. A total of approximately 110,000 clones appear in this sample, around 64% of them only once. In total, the top ten clones hold more than 0.75% of the sample.

About this clone: Its recognized antigen is unknown. It has no much larger one-base neighbor in the sample; base qualities were not kept.

CDR3 length: 13 amino acids, cysteine to phenylalanine. The retained sequence is limited to the CDR3, 39 bases, with the frame set at the first base. Cut back by 4 bases and 0 bases, the V and J ends lie 4 bases apart. The sequence derives from a human donor with acute or convalescent COVID-19. The donor label of this sample is uncertain. Material for sequencing was peripheral blood. The V and J segments used are TRBV12-3 or TRBV12-4 and TRBJ1-5, with no D gene named confidently. The CDR3 region has the sequence CASSWSSNQPQHF. The DNA sequence is given as TGTGCCAGCAGTTGGAGTAGCAATCAGCCCCAGCATTTT.